This T cell receptor beta chain was captured in a study of T cells after yellow fever vaccination. Overall study: It was SMART-Seq v4 Ultra Low Input that prepared the fractions with low cell numbers. Findings and caveats of the study: Clones that expanded after primary vaccination mostly reappeared after the booster (96% CD4, 75% to 90% CD8). It was a weaker secondary response, yet one that peaked faster, at day 5 versus 15.

V dropped 2 bases and J dropped 9; count of bases not matched to a gene: 9. This CDR3 has 14 residues. The V gene's germline CDR1 is GTSNPN and CDR2 SVGIG (reference sequence). This clonotype was counted only a few times. As yet, its antigen is unknown. The study made its TCR cDNA through 5'RACE template switching. That step introduced a universal primer site along with UMIs. TCRdb called the 5' RACE reads again in MiXCR, with one record for every CDR3 protein. The data show under 600,000 distinct CDR3 sequences, about 13% seen once. This specimen was PBMCs, taken on the day of the yellow fever booster vaccination. The V gene is TRBV30, the J gene TRBJ2-1; TRBD2 aligns across 8 bases. The sequence was collected from a young man who received the YFV17D yellow fever vaccine. The CDR3 loop reads CAWSRSGIFGEQFF. The CDR3, as DNA: TGTGCCTGGAGTCGTAGCGGGATATTCGGTGAGCAGTTCTTC.